The T cell receptor beta chain under discussion was sequenced for a study of long-term antiretroviral therapy in people with HIV. V gave up 0 bases and J gave up 7 bases, with 10 bases separating them. The CDR3 runs 13 residues. Germline assignment: CDR1 SGHRS and CDR2 YFSETQ. It was version v3.0 of the immunoSEQ assay that was run at survey level. Libraries were prepared by immunoSEQ multiplex PCR; TCRdb keeps only in-frame clonotypes and omits some of them. This sample carries some 7,900 clones, over 60% of them seen once, and the ten largest clones take over 20%. Points on this clone: Its matching antigen is unknown.

Study-wide results and caveats: HIV repertoires spanned narrower CDR3 length ranges than controls. Transplant donor controls retained higher diversity, though diversity increased after ART.

The sample here was unsorted PBMCs, taken 0.6 years before starting antiretroviral therapy. This receptor was identified in a middle-aged man with HIV. This chain joins TRBV5-1 and TRBJ1-2; a weak D match, TRBD1 (6 bases). The CDR3 spells CASSLDNRAGYTF. CDR3 coding DNA: TGCGCCAGCAGCTTGGATAACAGGGCTGGCTACACCTTC. The whole variable domain, remainder taken from reference TRBV5-1 and TRBJ1-2, is KAGVTQTPRYLIKTRGQQVTLSCSPISGHRSVSWYQQTPGQGLQFLFEYFSETQRNKGNFPGRFSGRQFSNSRSEMNVSTLELGDSALYLCASSLDNRAGYTFGSGTRLTVV.